These T cell receptor beta chains were read from a single sample in a study of blood T cell repertoires in COVID-19. Sequenced by immunoSEQ multiplex PCR; TCRdb stores in-frame clones only, minus some. The sample contains some 150,000 clones, about nine tenths of which appear only once. The sample taken for sequencing was peripheral blood. The receptors stem from a human donor in a cohort sampled during active COVID-19. Each CDR3 is given with its conserved first and last residue. The D gene is left open where the match is weak. Where a row states a size, it is once, few, many or the class of an expanded clone; other rows omit it.

V gene	clone size	D gene	J gene	CDR3 protein	CDR3 DNA
TRBV7-2	.	.	TRBJ2-1	CASSRSSYNEQFF	TGTGCCAGCAGCCGTAGCTCCTACAATGAGCAGTTCTTC
TRBV4-3	.	TRBD1	TRBJ2-7	CASSQAGQGSYEQYF	TGCGCCAGCAGCCAAGCCGGACAGGGTTCCTACGAGCAGTACTTC
TRBV2	.	.	TRBJ1-5	CASSGDWNQPQHF	TGTGCCAGCAGTGGGGACTGGAATCAGCCCCAGCATTTT
TRBV19	.	.	TRBJ2-3	CASSIDGEETDTQYF	TGTGCCAGTAGTATTGACGGGGAGGAAACAGATACGCAGTATTTT
TRBV5-1	.	.	TRBJ2-7	CASNFQDRTSYEQYF	TGCGCCAGCAATTTCCAGGACAGAACCTCCTACGAGCAGTACTTC
TRBV29-1	.	.	TRBJ2-2	CSVIQGAAGELFF	TGCAGCGTTATCCAGGGCGCGGCCGGGGAGCTGTTTTTT
TRBV6-4	.	.	TRBJ1-2	CASSPEWQSYGYTF	TGTGCCAGCAGTCCGGAGTGGCAGAGCTATGGCTACACCTTC
TRBV2	few	.	TRBJ1-3	CASSVGREDTIYF	TGTGCCAGCAGTGTTGGCAGGGAGGACACCATATATTTT
TRBV5-1	few	.	TRBJ1-4	CASSKDSDNEKLFF	TGCGCCAGCAGCAAAGACAGTGATAATGAAAAACTGTTTTTT
TRBV9	few	.	TRBJ1-5	CASSGERDQPQHF	TGTGCCAGCAGCGGAGAGCGGGATCAGCCCCAGCATTTT
TRBV5-6	.	TRBD1	TRBJ2-5	CASSLGGPGGVKTQYF	TGTGCCAGCAGCTTGGGGGGGCCAGGGGGCGTAAAGACCCAGTACTTC
TRBV2	.	.	TRBJ1-3	CASSPLRVYSGNTIYF	TGTGCCAGCAGCCCTCTCCGGGTTTACTCTGGAAACACCATATATTTT
TRBV6-4	.	.	TRBJ2-3	CASSADRHSDTQYF	TGTGCCAGCAGTGCCGACAGGCATTCAGATACGCAGTATTTT
TRBV5-1	.	TRBD1	TRBJ1-6	CASSLGTGGFDSPLHF	TGCGCCAGCAGCTTAGGGACAGGAGGGTTTGATTCACCCCTCCACTTT
TRBV12-3/TRBV12-4	.	.	TRBJ1-4	CASSLQGPEKLFF	TGTGCCAGCAGTTTACAGGGGCCGGAAAAACTGTTTTTT
TRBV5-1	.	.	TRBJ2-3	CASSLVRQSTDTQYF	TGCGCCAGCAGCTTGGTGAGACAAAGCACAGATACGCAGTATTTT
TRBV5-1	.	TRBD1	TRBJ1-2	CASSPRQGADGYTF	TGCGCCAGCAGCCCCAGACAGGGGGCAGATGGCTACACCTTC
TRBV7-2	.	.	TRBJ2-7	CASSFSISYEQYF	TGTGCCAGCAGCTTTTCTATTTCCTACGAGCAGTACTTC
TRBV7-2	.	TRBD2	TRBJ2-3	CASGESTDTQYF	TGTGCTAGCGGGGAGAGCACAGATACGCAGTATTTT
TRBV4-2	.	TRBD2	TRBJ2-5	CASTRSGGDQETQYF	TGTGCCAGCACCCGTAGCGGGGGGGACCAAGAGACCCAGTACTTC
TRBV6-5	.	TRBD1	TRBJ2-7	CASSYYGTGTYEQYF	TGTGCCAGCAGTTACTACGGGACAGGTACCTACGAGCAGTACTTC
TRBV30	.	TRBD2	TRBJ2-1	CAWSVLRTSGGAQEQFF	TGTGCCTGGAGTGTACTTCGGACTAGCGGGGGGGCCCAGGAGCAGTTCTTC
TRBV7-2	.	TRBD2	TRBJ2-1	CASSSTSGAYNEQFF	TGTGCCAGCAGCTCTACTAGCGGAGCATACAATGAGCAGTTCTTC
TRBV7-3	.	.	TRBJ2-3	CASSLQGFTDTQYF	TGTGCCAGCAGCCTACAGGGATTCACAGATACGCAGTATTTT
TRBV5-6	.	TRBD2	TRBJ2-4	CASSLYWEGGNIQYF	TGTGCCAGCAGCTTGTACTGGGAGGGTGGAAACATTCAGTACTTC
TRBV3-1/TRBV3-2	.	TRBD1	TRBJ1-2	CASSQGGDRDYGYTF	TGTGCCAGCAGCCAAGGGGGGGACAGGGACTATGGCTACACCTTC
TRBV28	few	.	TRBJ1-6	CASSRGGDNSPLHF	TGTGCCAGCAGTCGAGGCGGGGATAATTCACCCCTCCACTTT
TRBV12-3/TRBV12-4	.	.	TRBJ1-1	CASSLLENTEAFF	TGTGCCAGCAGTTTACTAGAGAACACTGAAGCTTTCTTT
TRBV19	.	.	TRBJ1-4	CASSISGGTNEKLFF	TGTGCCAGTAGTATTTCGGGGGGGACTAATGAAAAACTGTTTTTT
TRBV3-1/TRBV3-2	few	.	TRBJ1-6	CASSQLQGNSPLHF	TGTGCCAGCAGCCAACTCCAGGGAAATTCACCCCTCCACTTT
TRBV6-2/TRBV6-3	.	TRBD1	TRBJ1-1	CASSYRSPQPRGPNTEAFF	TGTGCCAGCAGTTACCGGAGTCCCCAACCAAGGGGGCCGAACACTGAAGCTTTCTTT
TRBV23-1	.	.	TRBJ1-6	CASSQPPVLPNSPLHF	TGCGCCAGCAGTCAACCCCCGGTCCTGCCCAATTCACCCCTCCACTTT
TRBV29-1	.	TRBD1	TRBJ1-1	CSVRRQGFPEAFF	TGCAGCGTTCGTAGACAGGGGTTCCCTGAAGCTTTCTTT
TRBV27	.	.	TRBJ2-5	CASGRDMETQYF	TGTGCCAGCGGCCGAGACATGGAGACCCAGTACTTC
TRBV11-1	.	TRBD2	TRBJ2-7	CASSPSGGNLLYEQYF	TGTGCCAGCAGCCCTAGCGGGGGGAACCTTCTCTACGAGCAGTACTTC
TRBV19	.	.	TRBJ1-4	CASREGTRKEKLFF	TGTGCCAGTAGGGAAGGGACTCGCAAGGAAAAACTGTTTTTT
TRBV2	.	.	TRBJ2-1	CASSPIGGLVNEQFF	TGTGCCAGCAGCCCCATCGGGGGGCTGGTCAATGAGCAGTTCTTC
TRBV18	.	.	TRBJ1-3	CASSEQSPSSGNTIYF	TGTGCCAGCTCAGAACAGTCACCCTCTTCTGGAAACACCATATATTTT